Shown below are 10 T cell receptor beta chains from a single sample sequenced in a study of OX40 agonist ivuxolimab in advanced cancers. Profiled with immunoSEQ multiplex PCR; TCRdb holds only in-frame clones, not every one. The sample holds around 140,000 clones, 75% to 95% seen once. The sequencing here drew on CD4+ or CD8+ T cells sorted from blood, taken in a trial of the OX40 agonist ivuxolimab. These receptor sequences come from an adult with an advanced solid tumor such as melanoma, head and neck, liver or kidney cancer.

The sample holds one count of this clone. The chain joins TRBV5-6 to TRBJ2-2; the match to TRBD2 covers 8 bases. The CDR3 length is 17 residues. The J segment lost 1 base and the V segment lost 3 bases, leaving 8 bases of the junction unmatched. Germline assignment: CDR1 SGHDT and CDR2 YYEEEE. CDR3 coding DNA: TGTGCCAGCAGCTCACTTGCCCGGGGGGGGAACACCGGGGAGCTGTTTTTT. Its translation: CASSSLARGGNTGELFF.

The CDR3 nucleotides read TGTGCCAGCAGTGAATATAGCTTACAGGGGGGTGATATAGTGCAGTACTTC. Its protein product is CASSEYSLQGGDIVQYF. The rearrangement joins TRBV25-1 to TRBJ2-7; the match to TRBD1 covers 8 bases. The germline V gene has CDR1 MGHDK and CDR2 SYGVNS. V shed 0 bases, J shed 9 bases, and the junction held 16 bases outside the gene matches. The CDR3 runs 17 residues.

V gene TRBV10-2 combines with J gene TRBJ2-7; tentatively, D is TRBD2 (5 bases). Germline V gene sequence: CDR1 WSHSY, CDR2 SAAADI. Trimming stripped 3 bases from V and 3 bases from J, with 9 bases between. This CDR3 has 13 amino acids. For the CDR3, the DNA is TGCGCCAGCAGTGACCGTACTAGCTACGAGCAGTACTTC. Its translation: CASSDRTSYEQYF.

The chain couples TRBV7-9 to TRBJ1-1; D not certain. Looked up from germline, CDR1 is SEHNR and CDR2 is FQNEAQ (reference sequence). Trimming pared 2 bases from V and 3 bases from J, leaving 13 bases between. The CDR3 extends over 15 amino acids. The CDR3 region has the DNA TGTGCCAGCAGCTTACGAGGGAAAGAGGACACTGAAGCTTTCTTT. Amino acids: CASSLRGKEDTEAFF.

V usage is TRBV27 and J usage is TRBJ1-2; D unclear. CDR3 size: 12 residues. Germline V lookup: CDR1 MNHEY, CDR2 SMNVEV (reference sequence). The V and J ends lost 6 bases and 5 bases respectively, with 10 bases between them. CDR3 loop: CASSPLGYGYTF. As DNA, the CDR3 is TGTGCCAGCAGCCCCCTAGGGTATGGCTACACCTTC.

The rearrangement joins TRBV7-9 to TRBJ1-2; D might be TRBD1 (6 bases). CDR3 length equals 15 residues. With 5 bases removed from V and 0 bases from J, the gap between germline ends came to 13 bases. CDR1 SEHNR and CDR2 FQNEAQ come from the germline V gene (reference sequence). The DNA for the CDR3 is TGTGCCAGCAGCGAACGACAGGACCCTAACTATGGCTACACCTTC. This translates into CASSERQDPNYGYTF.

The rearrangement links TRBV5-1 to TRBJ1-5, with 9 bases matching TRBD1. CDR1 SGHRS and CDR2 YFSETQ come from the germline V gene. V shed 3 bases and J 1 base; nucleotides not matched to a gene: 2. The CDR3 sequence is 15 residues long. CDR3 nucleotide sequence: TGCGCCAGCAGCTGGACAGGGGTCAGCAATCAGCCCCAGCATTTT. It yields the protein CASSWTGVSNQPQHF. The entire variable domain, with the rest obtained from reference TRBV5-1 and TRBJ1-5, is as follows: KAGVTQTPRYLIKTRGQQVTLSCSPISGHRSVSWYQQTPGQGLQFLFEYFSETQRNKGNFPGRFSGRQFSNSRSEMNVSTLELGDSALYLCASSWTGVSNQPQHFGDGTRLSIL.

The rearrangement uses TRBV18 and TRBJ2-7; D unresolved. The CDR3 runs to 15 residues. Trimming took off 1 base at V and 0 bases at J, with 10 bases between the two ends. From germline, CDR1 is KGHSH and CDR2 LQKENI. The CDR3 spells CASSPQGIDSYEQYF. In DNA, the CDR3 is TGTGCCAGCTCACCACAGGGTATAGACTCCTACGAGCAGTACTTC.

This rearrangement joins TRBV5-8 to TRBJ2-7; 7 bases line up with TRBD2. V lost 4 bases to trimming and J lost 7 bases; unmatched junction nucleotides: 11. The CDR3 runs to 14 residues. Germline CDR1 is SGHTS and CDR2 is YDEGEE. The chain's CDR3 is CASSRTRGTGEQYF. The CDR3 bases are TGTGCCAGCAGCCGGACGCGGGGGACGGGGGAGCAGTACTTC.

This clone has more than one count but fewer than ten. The CDR3 protein is CSVGVGSGYTF. The CDR3 DNA is TGCAGCGTTGGAGTAGGTTCTGGCTACACCTTC. This chain links TRBV29-1 with TRBJ1-2, with D hard to call. The CDR3 sequence is 11 residues long. The germline CDR1 and CDR2 sequences are SQVTM and ANQGSEA. V was trimmed by 4 bases and J by 7 bases, leaving 10 bases between them.